This entry describes one T cell receptor (beta chain). Libraries were prepared by immunoSEQ multiplex PCR; TCRdb keeps only in-frame clonotypes and omits some of them. The sample yields about 260,000 clones, over 80% seen once. This sample stems from a study of blood T cell repertoires in COVID-19. Overall study: Samples of COVID-19 (acute and convalescent) were obtained from the United States, Italy and Spain.

This receptor was identified in a woman in her 70s with COVID-19, enrolled during active disease. Material for sequencing was peripheral blood.

CDR3 residues: CASSYYLLAGASDTQYF. The CDR3 DNA sequence: TGTGCCAGCAGTTACTACCTACTAGCGGGAGCATCAGATACGCAGTATTTT. The chain uses TRBV6-2 or TRBV6-3 and TRBJ2-3; 11 positions match TRBD2. This CDR3 comprises 17 residues. The V and J ends lost 1 base and 4 bases, in that order; junction bases with no gene match: 7. Germline loops: CDR1 MNHEY, CDR2 SVGEGT.